Presented here are 32 T cell receptor beta chains from one specimen sequenced in a study of CD8 T cells in Susac syndrome. Random hexamers primed reverse transcription of about 0.45 to 1 ug RNA. TCRdb independently ran MiXCR on the immunoSEQ multiplex PCR reads; one entry per CDR3 protein. The data contain some 130,000 distinct CDR3 sequences, roughly 94% of them singletons. Sequencing was done on a sample of CD8+ T cells from PBMCs. The receptors shown here come from a human donor with Susac syndrome.

The chain carries TRBV27 and TRBJ2-7; D gene uncertain. Trimming stripped 8 bases from V and 2 bases from J, with 13 bases between. The CDR3 is 13 amino acids. Germline V gene sequence: CDR1 MNHEY, CDR2 SMNVEV (reference sequence). The CDR3 DNA reads as TGTGCCAGCGAGAGACCAGGTACCTACGAGCAGTACTTC. Protein product: CASERPGTYEQYF.

The chain has TRBV13 and TRBJ2-7; the D is unclear. V lost 1 base to trimming and J lost 0 bases, with 7 bases between them. CDR3 length: 14 amino acids. The germline V gene encodes CDR1 PRHDT and CDR2 FYEKMQ (reference sequence). DNA of the CDR3: TGTGCCAGCAGCTTAGACGGAAGCTCCTACGAGCAGTACTTC. Its protein is CASSLDGSSYEQYF.

This chain links TRBV6-5 with TRBJ1-5, with D unclear. The CDR3 contains 13 residues. V lost 2 bases, J lost 6 bases, and 8 bases lay in between. The V gene's germline CDR1 is MNHEY and CDR2 SVGAGI. For the CDR3, the DNA is TGTGCCAGCAGTTACCTAGGGAGTCAGCCCCAGCATTTT. Amino acids: CASSYLGSQPQHF.

CDR3 in DNA: TGCGCCAGCAGCCAAGAGATAGCGGGAGGCTACAATGAGCAGTTCTTC. Protein: CASSQEIAGGYNEQFF. The rearrangement joins TRBV4-1 to TRBJ2-1, with 10 nucleotides matching TRBD2. From germline, CDR1 is MGHRA and CDR2 YSYEKL. The CDR3 consists of 16 residues. Unmatched junction bases numbered 2, after V lost 0 bases and J lost 3 bases.

V usage is TRBV27 and J usage is TRBJ2-1; no firm D call. Looked up from germline, CDR1 is MNHEY and CDR2 is SMNVEV (reference sequence). The CDR3 sequence is 15 residues long. The V end lost 1 base, the J end lost 2 bases, and 9 bases lay between the germline ends. DNA of the CDR3: TGTGCCAGCAGTTTATATCAGGCCACCTACAATGAGCAGTTCTTC. The encoded protein is CASSLYQATYNEQFF.

The chain employs TRBV28 and TRBJ2-3, with 12 bases identical to TRBD2. The germline V gene has CDR1 MDHEN and CDR2 SYDVKM. The CDR3 runs to 15 residues. V lost 5 bases, J lost 6 bases, and 6 bases stayed unmatched. CDR3 residues: CASSPETSGSDTQYF. The CDR3 nucleotides are TGTGCCAGCAGTCCGGAGACTAGCGGGAGTGATACGCAGTATTTT.

The chain joins TRBV12-3 or TRBV12-4 to TRBJ2-3, with 10 bases lining up with TRBD2. The CDR3 covers 16 residues. The trim removed 6 bases at V and 2 bases at J, leaving 8 bases unmatched. CDR3 loop: CASSQGLAVITDTQYF. The CDR3 DNA is TGTGCCAGCAGCCAAGGACTAGCGGTGATCACAGATACGCAGTATTTT.

The chain carries TRBV12-3 or TRBV12-4 and TRBJ2-2; 8 nucleotides agree with TRBD2. This CDR3 has 14 amino acids. The trim removed 5 bases at V and 1 base at J, leaving 0 bases unmatched. CDR3 in amino acids: CASSTSGNTGELFF. In DNA form, the CDR3 reads TGTGCCAGCAGTACTAGCGGGAACACCGGGGAGCTGTTTTTT.

This chain joins TRBV4-1 and TRBJ2-7; possibly TRBD1 or TRBD2 for D (6 bases each). Trimming cost V 6 bases and J 2 bases, with 26 bases left between them. Germline CDR1 and CDR2: MGHRA and YSYEKL. This CDR3 has 18 residues. The CDR3 nucleotides are TGCGCCAGCAGTCAGTCCTGCAGGGGACTTATATATACCTACGAGCAGTACTTC. Its translation is CASSQSCRGLIYTYEQYF.

V is TRBV6-5 and J is TRBJ1-2, with 7 positions matching TRBD1. The V segment lost 6 bases and the J segment 4 bases; nucleotides outside the gene matches: 11. The CDR3 loop spans 15 amino acids. Looked up from germline, CDR1 is MNHEY and CDR2 is SVGAGI. CDR3 sequence: CASSPEGAAVYGYTF. For the CDR3, the DNA is TGTGCCAGCAGCCCCGAGGGGGCGGCAGTCTATGGCTACACCTTC.

The chain uses TRBV12-3 or TRBV12-4 and TRBJ2-7; D perhaps matches TRBD1 (5 bases). The CDR3 sequence is 15 residues long. Trimming stripped 4 bases from V and 4 bases from J, with 17 bases between. The CDR3 region has the DNA TGTGCCAGCAGTTCAACCCGGCAGGGTTGGTACGAGCAGTACTTC. Amino acids: CASSSTRQGWYEQYF.

V is TRBV5-1 and J is TRBJ2-2; 14 bases are shared with TRBD2. The CDR3 is 21 residues long. Per the germline V gene, CDR1 is SGHRS and CDR2 is YFSETQ. V was clipped by 2 bases and J by 5 bases; unmatched bases: 17. The CDR3 bases are TGCGCCAGCAGCTTCGACTTTCCGGGACTAGCGGGAGTAGTGGAAACCGGGGAGCTGTTTTTT. Its protein is CASSFDFPGLAGVVETGELFF.

The chain has TRBV2 and TRBJ2-3; D tentatively reads TRBD1 or TRBD2 (5 bases each). This CDR3 spans 14 amino acids. Germline assignment: CDR1 SNHLY and CDR2 FYNNEI. V was trimmed by 10 bases and J by 1 base, leaving 15 bases between them. CDR3 residues: CATLGDRRTDTQYF. The CDR3 DNA reads as TGTGCCACCCTGGGGGACCGTCGCACAGATACGCAGTATTTT.

Turning to this clonotype: The junction shows a germline mismatch at one end, possibly a read error. This chain joins TRBV29-1 and TRBJ2-2; no reliable D call. This CDR3 is built from 13 residues. The V gene's germline CDR1 is SQVTM and CDR2 ANQGSEA. Here the CDR3 DNA reads TGCAGCGTTGAAGATCTTATCACCAGGGAGCTGTTTTTT. Translation: CSVEDLITRELFF.

The chain has TRBV29-1 and TRBJ2-7; D perhaps matches TRBD1 (7 bases). The CDR3 has 14 residues. CDR1 is SQVTM, CDR2 ANQGSEA, per germline. V shed 3 bases and J shed 4 bases, with 16 bases lying between them. The CDR3: CSVEPAGGLYEQYF. Written as DNA, the CDR3 is TGCAGCGTTGAGCCGGCAGGGGGGTTATACGAGCAGTACTTC.

The V gene is TRBV7-2, the J gene TRBJ2-7; D uncertain. The CDR3 is 13 amino acids. V was trimmed by 3 bases and J by 2 bases, leaving 8 bases between them. Germline loops: CDR1 SGHTA, CDR2 FQGNSA. CDR3 coding DNA: TGTGCCAGCAGCTTCCCCACCCCCTACGAGCAGTACTTC. Protein sequence: CASSFPTPYEQYF.

The chain links TRBV4-1 to TRBJ2-1; D is uncertain. The CDR3 covers 15 residues. V gave up 0 bases and J gave up 0 bases, with 6 bases separating them. Germline lookup yields CDR1 MGHRA and CDR2 YSYEKL. CDR3 amino acids: CASSQEMSSYNEQFF. The CDR3 nucleotides read TGCGCCAGCAGCCAAGAGATGAGCTCCTACAATGAGCAGTTCTTC.

V usage is TRBV7-8 and J usage is TRBJ2-7; TRBD2 aligns across 10 bases. CDR3 size: 15 residues. Germline V gives CDR1 SGHVS, CDR2 FQNEAQ. The J segment lost 0 bases and the V segment lost 5 bases, leaving 4 bases of the junction unmatched. This chain's CDR3 is CASSPSGGSSYEQYF. CDR3 sequence (DNA): TGTGCCAGCAGCCCTAGCGGGGGCAGCTCCTACGAGCAGTACTTC.

This clonotype appeared a single time. This chain uses TRBV4-1 with TRBJ1-2; 7 bases are a match to TRBD1. With V trimmed by 8 bases and J by 0 bases, 3 bases remained unmatched. The CDR3 contains 13 residues. Germline lookup yields CDR1 MGHRA and CDR2 YSYEKL. For the CDR3, the DNA is TGCGCCAGCGTCGGACAGGCTAACTATGGCTACACCTTC. Translation gives CASVGQANYGYTF.

This clonotype appeared once. The chain links TRBV2 to TRBJ1-5; TRBD1 agrees at 7 bases. The length of the CDR3 is 15 residues. The trim removed 1 base at V and 4 bases at J, leaving 4 bases unmatched. Germline-derived CDR1 and CDR2 are SNHLY and FYNNEI. CDR3 DNA sequence: TGTGCCAGCAGTGAAGACGGGACAGATAATCAGCCCCAGCATTTT. This gives the protein CASSEDGTDNQPQHF.

This chain joins TRBV20-1 and TRBJ2-1; D not certain. The CDR3 covers 11 residues. Trimming cost V 5 bases and J 8 bases, with 10 bases left between them. The germline gives CDR1 DFQATT, CDR2 SNEGSKA (reference sequence). For the CDR3, the DNA is TGCAGTGCTGAGGTATCATATGAGCAGTTCTTC. Its protein is CSAEVSYEQFF.

This chain connects TRBV27 to TRBJ2-7; D is perhaps TRBD2 (6 bases). The CDR3 length is 15 residues. CDR1 is MNHEY, CDR2 SMNVEV, per germline (reference sequence). Trimming removed 3 bases at V and 2 bases at J, with 14 bases between. This CDR3 is CASSLGSGGAYEQYF. CDR3 DNA sequence: TGTGCCAGCAGTTTGGGTAGCGGAGGGGCCTACGAGCAGTACTTC.

This clonotype was recorded only once. This chain uses TRBV5-1 with TRBJ2-2; tentative D call: TRBD2 (6 bases). Looked up from germline, CDR1 is SGHRS and CDR2 is YFSETQ. This CDR3 comprises 16 residues. V was cut by 3 bases and J by 0 bases, with 12 bases left in between. This CDR3 is CASSYDRDSNTGELFF. The CDR3 nucleotides are TGCGCCAGCAGCTATGACCGGGACTCGAACACCGGGGAGCTGTTTTTT.

The chain has TRBV3-1 and TRBJ1-1, with no clear D. Germline CDR1 LGHDT, CDR2 YNNKEL (reference sequence). The V end lost 1 base, the J end lost 6 bases, and 9 bases lay between the germline ends. This CDR3 has 13 residues. CDR3 region: CASSQVLWSEAFF. CDR3 DNA: TGTGCCAGCAGCCAAGTACTATGGTCTGAAGCTTTCTTT.

This clonotype occurred once. The rearrangement links TRBV20-1 to TRBJ2-7, with 7 nucleotides matching TRBD2. With V trimmed by 6 bases and J by 0 bases, 8 bases remained unmatched. Germline V CDR1 and CDR2: DFQATT, SNEGSKA (reference sequence). The CDR3 is 14 amino acids. DNA for the CDR3: TGCAGTGCCCCGAGCGGGACCAGCTCCTACGAGCAGTACTTC. Translation: CSAPSGTSSYEQYF.

V usage is TRBV6-6 and J usage is TRBJ2-7; D perhaps matches TRBD1 (5 bases). Germline-derived CDR1 and CDR2 are MNHNY and SVGAGI (reference sequence). Trimming pared 4 bases from V and 6 bases from J, leaving 13 bases between. The CDR3 runs to 13 residues. The CDR3 loop reads CASSLGDFTEQYF. CDR3 nucleotides: TGTGCCAGCAGTTTAGGGGATTTTACCGAGCAGTACTTC.

The chain combines TRBV27 with TRBJ2-1; TRBD2 aligns across 11 bases. The CDR3 has 16 residues. J gave up 4 bases and V 5 bases, and 7 bases lay outside the gene matches. CDR1 is MNHEY and CDR2 is SMNVEV in the germline V gene (reference sequence). This CDR3 is CASSPGTSGTYNEQFF. Written as DNA, the CDR3 is TGTGCCAGCAGTCCTGGGACTAGCGGCACATACAATGAGCAGTTCTTC.

The gene calls are TRBV4-1 and TRBJ2-3; D is undetermined. This CDR3 has 12 amino acids. CDR1 and CDR2 from the germline V gene are MGHRA and YSYEKL. The V end lost 5 bases, the J end lost 6 bases, and 9 bases lay between the germline ends. As DNA, the CDR3 is TGCGCCAGCAGCTGGGAACACGATACGCAGTATTTT. Translated: CASSWEHDTQYF.

The rearrangement joins TRBV28 to TRBJ2-7, with 13 bases that match TRBD2. Germline V lookup: CDR1 MDHEN, CDR2 SYDVKM. After removal of 5 bases from V and 7 bases from J, the junction contained 5 bases not matched to a gene. This CDR3 spans 14 amino acids. In DNA form, the CDR3 reads TGTGCCAGCAGTGGACTAGCGGGAGTGGGTGAGCAGTACTTC. Its translation is CASSGLAGVGEQYF.

The gene calls are TRBV9 and TRBJ1-3, with TRBD1 identical over 11 bases. Germline V CDR1 and CDR2: SGDLS, YYNGEE. This CDR3 comprises 17 residues. V lost 0 bases to trimming and J lost 4 bases; unmatched junction nucleotides: 6. As DNA, the CDR3 is TGTGCCAGCAGCGTAGCTGGGACAGGGGGTGACGGAAACACCATATATTTT. Translation gives CASSVAGTGGDGNTIYF.

V and J are TRBV4-1 and TRBJ2-1, with 8 bases that match TRBD2. Germline assignment: CDR1 MGHRA and CDR2 YSYEKL. This CDR3 comprises 16 residues. The V segment lost 1 base and the J segment 7 bases; nucleotides outside the gene matches: 9. The CDR3 region is CASSQAGSSGANEQFF. In DNA, the CDR3 is TGCGCCAGCAGCCAAGCCGGGAGTAGCGGGGCGAATGAGCAGTTCTTC.

The chain has TRBV9 and TRBJ2-4; D tentatively fits TRBD1 or TRBD2 (5 bases each). Trimming shortened V by 0 bases and J by 8 bases, and 15 bases separated the two germline ends. The CDR3 spans 15 residues. CDR1 and CDR2 from the germline V gene are SGDLS and YYNGEE. In nucleotides, the CDR3 is TGTGCCAGCAGCGTAGGTGGGACCAGTAGGGACATTCAGTACTTC. Its translation is CASSVGGTSRDIQYF. The whole variable domain, filled in from reference TRBV9 and TRBJ2-4, reads DSGVTQTPKHLITATGQRVTLRCSPRSGDLSVYWYQQSLDQGLQFLIQYYNGEERAKGNILERFSAQQFPDLHSELNLSSLELGDSALYFCASSVGGTSRDIQYFGAGTRLSVL.